This TCR beta chain was documented in a study of cytomegalovirus exposure and HLA in healthy donors. Study conclusions and caveats: Researchers catalogued roughly 150 TCR beta chains as cytomegalovirus-associated.

PCR involved 60 Vbeta and 13 Jbeta primers. TCRdb's copy holds only in-frame clones and misses some; the assay was immunoSEQ multiplex PCR. In the table there are fewer than 150,000 clones, around 85% of which are singletons. A remark on this clone: Its antigen is still unknown.

This CDR3 region has 17 residues. V shed 5 bases and J shed 0 bases, with 17 bases lying between them. Per germline, CDR1 SEHNR and CDR2 FQNEAQ (reference sequence). V gene TRBV7-9 combines with J gene TRBJ2-1; D not certain. The sequenced material came from PBMCs. The receptor comes from a young woman in good health and CMV-seropositive. The CDR3 spells CASSPERSPSSYNEQFF. In nucleotides, the CDR3 is TGTGCCAGCAGCCCAGAGCGCTCCCCAAGCTCCTACAATGAGCAGTTCTTC.